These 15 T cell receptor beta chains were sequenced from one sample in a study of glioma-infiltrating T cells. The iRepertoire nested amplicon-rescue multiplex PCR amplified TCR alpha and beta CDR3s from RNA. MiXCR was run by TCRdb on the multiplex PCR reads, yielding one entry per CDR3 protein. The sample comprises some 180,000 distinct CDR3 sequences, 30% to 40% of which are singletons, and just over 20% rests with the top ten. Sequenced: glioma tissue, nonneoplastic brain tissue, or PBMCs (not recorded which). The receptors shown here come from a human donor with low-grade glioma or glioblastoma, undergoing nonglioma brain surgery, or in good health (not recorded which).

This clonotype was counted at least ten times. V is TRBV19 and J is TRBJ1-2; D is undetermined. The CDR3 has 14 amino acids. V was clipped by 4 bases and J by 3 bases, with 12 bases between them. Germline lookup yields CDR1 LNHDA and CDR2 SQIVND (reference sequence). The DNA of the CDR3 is TGTGCCAGTAGTAACCGGGGAACAGACTATGGCTACACCTTC. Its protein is CASSNRGTDYGYTF.

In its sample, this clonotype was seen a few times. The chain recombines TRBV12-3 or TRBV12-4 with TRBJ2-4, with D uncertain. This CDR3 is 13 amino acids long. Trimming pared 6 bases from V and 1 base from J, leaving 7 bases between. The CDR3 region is CASSRWAKNIQYF. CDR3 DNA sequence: TGTGCCAGCAGCCGGTGGGCCAAAAACATTCAGTACTTC.

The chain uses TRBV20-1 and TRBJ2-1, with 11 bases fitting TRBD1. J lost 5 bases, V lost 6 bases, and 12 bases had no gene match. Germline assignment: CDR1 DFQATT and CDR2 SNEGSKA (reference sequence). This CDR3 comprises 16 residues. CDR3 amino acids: CSASSRTGGSHNEQFF. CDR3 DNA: TGCAGTGCCAGCAGCCGGACAGGGGGCAGTCACAATGAGCAGTTCTTC.

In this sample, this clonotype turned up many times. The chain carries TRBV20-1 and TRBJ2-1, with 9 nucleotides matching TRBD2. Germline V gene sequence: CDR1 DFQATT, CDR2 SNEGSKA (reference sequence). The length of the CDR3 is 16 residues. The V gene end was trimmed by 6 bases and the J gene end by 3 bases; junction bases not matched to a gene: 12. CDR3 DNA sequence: TGCAGTGCCCCCCTTTGGGCGGGAGGGATCTACAATGAGCAGTTCTTC. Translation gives CSAPLWAGGIYNEQFF.

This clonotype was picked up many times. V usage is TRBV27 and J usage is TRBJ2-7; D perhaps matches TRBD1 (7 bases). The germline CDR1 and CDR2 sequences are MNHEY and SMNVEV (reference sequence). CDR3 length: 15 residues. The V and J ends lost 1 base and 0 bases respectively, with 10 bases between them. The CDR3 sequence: CASSLLEGASYEQYF. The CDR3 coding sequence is TGTGCCAGCAGTTTATTGGAGGGGGCCTCCTACGAGCAGTACTTC.

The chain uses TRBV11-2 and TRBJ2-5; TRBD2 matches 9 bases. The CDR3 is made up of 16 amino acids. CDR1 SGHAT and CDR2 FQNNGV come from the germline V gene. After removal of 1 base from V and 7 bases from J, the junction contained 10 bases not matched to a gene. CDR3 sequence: CASSLVAGGRTGTQYF. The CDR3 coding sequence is TGTGCCAGCAGCTTAGTCGCGGGAGGGCGTACAGGGACCCAGTACTTC.

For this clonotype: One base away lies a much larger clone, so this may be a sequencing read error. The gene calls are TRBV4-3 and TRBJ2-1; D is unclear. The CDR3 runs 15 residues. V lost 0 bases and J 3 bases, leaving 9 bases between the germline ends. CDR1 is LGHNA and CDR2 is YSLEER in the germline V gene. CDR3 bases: TGCGCCAGCAGCCAAGACAGGACGCTCTACAATGAGCAGTTCTTC. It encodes CASSQDRTLYNEQFF.

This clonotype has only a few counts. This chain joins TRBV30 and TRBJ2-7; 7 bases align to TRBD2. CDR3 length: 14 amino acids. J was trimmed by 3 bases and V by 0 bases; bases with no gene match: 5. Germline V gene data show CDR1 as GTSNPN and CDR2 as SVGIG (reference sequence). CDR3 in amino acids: CAWSVGEGLYEQYF. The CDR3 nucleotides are TGTGCCTGGAGTGTGGGGGAGGGCCTCTACGAGCAGTACTTC.

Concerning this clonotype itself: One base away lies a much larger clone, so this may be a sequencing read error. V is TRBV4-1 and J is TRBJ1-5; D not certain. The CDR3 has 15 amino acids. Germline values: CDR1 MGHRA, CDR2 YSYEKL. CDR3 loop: CASSQEAGSNQPRHF. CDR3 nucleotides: TGCGCCAGCAGCCAAGAGGCAGGAAGCAATCAGCCCCGGCATTTT.

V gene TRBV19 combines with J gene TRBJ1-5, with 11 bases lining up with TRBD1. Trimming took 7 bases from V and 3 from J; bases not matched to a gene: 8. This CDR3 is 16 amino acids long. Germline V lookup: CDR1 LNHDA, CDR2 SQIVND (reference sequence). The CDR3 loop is CASTSDRGRINQPQHF. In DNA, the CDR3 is TGTGCCAGTACCTCGGACAGGGGGCGCATCAATCAGCCCCAGCATTTT.

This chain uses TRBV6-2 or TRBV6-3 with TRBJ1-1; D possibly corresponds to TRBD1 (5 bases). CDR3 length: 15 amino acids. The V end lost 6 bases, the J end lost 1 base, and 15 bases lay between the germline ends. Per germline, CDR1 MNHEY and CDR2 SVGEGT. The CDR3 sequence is CASSHLAGGNTEAFF. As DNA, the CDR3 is TGTGCCAGCAGCCACCTAGCGGGGGGGAACACTGAAGCTTTCTTT.

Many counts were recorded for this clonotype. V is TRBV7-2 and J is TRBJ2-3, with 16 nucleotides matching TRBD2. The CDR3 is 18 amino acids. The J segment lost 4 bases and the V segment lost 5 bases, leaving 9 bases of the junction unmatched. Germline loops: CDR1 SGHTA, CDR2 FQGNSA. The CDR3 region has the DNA TGTGCCAGCAGCCTAAAGGGACTAGCGGGAGGGCCGGCAGATACGCAGTATTTT. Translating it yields CASSLKGLAGGPADTQYF.

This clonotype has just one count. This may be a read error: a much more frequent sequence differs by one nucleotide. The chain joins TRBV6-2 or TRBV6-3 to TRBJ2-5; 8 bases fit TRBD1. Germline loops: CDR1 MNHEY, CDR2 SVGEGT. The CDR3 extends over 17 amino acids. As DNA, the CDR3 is TGTGCCAGCAGCACGGGGGACAGGCCTTCCCTGGGAGAGACCCAGTGCTTC. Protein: CASSTGDRPSLGETQCF.

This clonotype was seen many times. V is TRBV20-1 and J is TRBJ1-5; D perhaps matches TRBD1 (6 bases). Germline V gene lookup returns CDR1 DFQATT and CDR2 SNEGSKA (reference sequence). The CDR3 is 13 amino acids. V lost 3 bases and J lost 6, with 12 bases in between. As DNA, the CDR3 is TGCAGTGCTAGTTCAGGGGTTGGTCAGCCCCAGCATTTT. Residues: CSASSGVGQPQHF.

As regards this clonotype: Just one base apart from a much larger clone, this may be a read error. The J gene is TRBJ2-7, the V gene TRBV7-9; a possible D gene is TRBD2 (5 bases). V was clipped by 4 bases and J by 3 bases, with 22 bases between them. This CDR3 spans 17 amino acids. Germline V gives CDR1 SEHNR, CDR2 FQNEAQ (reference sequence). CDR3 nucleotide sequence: TGTGCCAGCAGCTCTACAATCTCGTCCGGGAAAGTCTACGAGCAGTACTTC. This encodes CASSSTISSGKVYEQYF.